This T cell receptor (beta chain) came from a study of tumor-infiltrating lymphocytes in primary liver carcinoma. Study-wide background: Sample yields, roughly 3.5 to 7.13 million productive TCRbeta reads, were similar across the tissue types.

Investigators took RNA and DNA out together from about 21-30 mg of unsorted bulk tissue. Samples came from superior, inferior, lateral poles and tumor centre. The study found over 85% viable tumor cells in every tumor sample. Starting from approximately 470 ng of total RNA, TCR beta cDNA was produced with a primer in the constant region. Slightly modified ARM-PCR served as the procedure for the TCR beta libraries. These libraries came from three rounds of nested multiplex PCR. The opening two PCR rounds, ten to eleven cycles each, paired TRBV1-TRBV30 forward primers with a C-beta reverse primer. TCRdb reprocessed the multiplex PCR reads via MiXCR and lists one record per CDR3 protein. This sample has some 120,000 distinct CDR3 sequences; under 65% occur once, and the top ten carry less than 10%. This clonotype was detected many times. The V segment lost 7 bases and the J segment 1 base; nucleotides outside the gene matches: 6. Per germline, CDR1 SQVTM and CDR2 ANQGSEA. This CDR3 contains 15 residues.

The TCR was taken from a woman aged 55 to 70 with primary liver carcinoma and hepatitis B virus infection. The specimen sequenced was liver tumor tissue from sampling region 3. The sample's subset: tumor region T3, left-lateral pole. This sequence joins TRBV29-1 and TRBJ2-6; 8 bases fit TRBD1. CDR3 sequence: CSAGQGGSGANVLTF. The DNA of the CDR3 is TGCAGCGCTGGACAGGGTGGTTCTGGGGCCAACGTCCTGACTTTC. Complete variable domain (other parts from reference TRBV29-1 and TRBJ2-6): SAVISQKPSRDICQRGTSLTIQCQVDSQVTMMFWYRQQPGQSLTLIATANQGSEATYESGFVIDKFPISRPNLTFSTLTVSNMSPEDSSIYLCSAGQGGSGANVLTFGAGSRLTVL.